A single sample is the source of the 13 T cell receptor beta chains below, sequenced in a study of blood T cell repertoires in COVID-19. Clones were read by immunoSEQ multiplex PCR, and TCRdb kept only the in-frame ones, dropping some. This sample carries some 180,000 clones, around 91% of them seen once, and the ten largest clones take roughly 0.6%. The sequenced sample consisted of peripheral blood. The receptors derive from a man aged 50-60 years with acute or convalescent COVID-19.

CDR3 DNA: TGTGCCAGCAGTTTTAACGCACAGGATGGCTACACCTTC. Residues: CASSFNAQDGYTF. J is TRBJ1-2 and V is TRBV2, with D perhaps matching TRBD1 (5 bases). The germline V gene encodes CDR1 SNHLY and CDR2 FYNNEI. The CDR3 totals 13 residues. Trimming shortened V by 5 bases and J by 6 bases, and 13 bases separated the two germline ends.

The chain employs TRBV28 and TRBJ1-1, with D unclear. From germline, CDR1 is MDHEN and CDR2 SYDVKM. The CDR3 has 13 amino acids. The V end was cut by 5 bases, the J end by 2 bases, with 9 bases between. CDR3 residues: CASSQEGNTEAFF. In nucleotides, the CDR3 is TGTGCCAGCAGTCAGGAGGGTAACACTGAAGCTTTCTTT.

The chain recombines TRBV6-5 with TRBJ1-1; 12 bases align to TRBD1. Germline V gene lookup returns CDR1 MNHEY and CDR2 SVGAGI. After removal of 4 bases from V and 6 bases from J, the junction contained 6 bases not matched to a gene. The length of the CDR3 is 15 residues. DNA of the CDR3: TGTGCCAGCAGTTCGGGACAGGGGGCGGGGTCTGAAGCTTTCTTT. Translating gives CASSSGQGAGSEAFF.

This chain uses TRBV18 with TRBJ1-5; D is unclear. The CDR3 length is 15 residues. Germline loops: CDR1 KGHSH, CDR2 LQKENI. The V end was cut by 4 bases, the J end by 8 bases, with 18 bases between. The CDR3 DNA reads as TGTGCCAGCTCACGCAACCCGTACCCGAGAGAGCCCCAGCATTTT. Translated: CASSRNPYPREPQHF.

This clone is a singleton in its sample. The V gene is TRBV28, the J gene TRBJ2-7, with TRBD2 matching 13 bases. Germline V gene sequence: CDR1 MDHEN, CDR2 SYDVKM. After removal of 5 bases from V and 5 bases from J, the junction contained 9 bases not matched to a gene. This CDR3 has 16 amino acids. DNA for the CDR3: TGTGCCAGCAGTCAGCCCGGGACTAGCGGGATTCACGAGCAGTACTTC. It specifies CASSQPGTSGIHEQYF.

By sample share, this clone is medium-sized. The chain carries TRBV7-9 and TRBJ1-6, with unresolved D. The CDR3 has 13 residues. Germline CDR1 is SEHNR and CDR2 is FQNEAQ (reference sequence). V lost 2 bases and J 9 bases, leaving 8 bases between the germline ends. CDR3 DNA sequence: TGTGCCAGCAGCTTACAAGAGGTTTCACCCCTCCACTTT. Translated: CASSLQEVSPLHF.

The J gene is TRBJ1-1, the V gene TRBV6-2 or TRBV6-3; D call uncertain. Per the germline V gene, CDR1 is MNHEY and CDR2 is SVGEGT. Between the trimmed V and J ends, which lost 4 bases and 8 bases, there was a span of 14 bases. The CDR3 has 13 residues. Written as DNA, the CDR3 is TGTGCCAGCAGTTTAAGAGGCGCCTTAGAAGCTTTCTTT. It encodes CASSLRGALEAFF.

J is TRBJ2-7 and V is TRBV28; D unresolved. The germline CDR1 and CDR2 sequences are MDHEN and SYDVKM. The CDR3 loop spans 12 amino acids. The V end was cut by 2 bases, the J end by 4 bases, with 6 bases between. The CDR3 loop reads CASSLLGYEQYF. The CDR3 nucleotides read TGTGCCAGCAGTTTACTCGGTTACGAGCAGTACTTC.

The CDR3 region is CASSSTGTNEKLFF. The CDR3 DNA is TGCGCCAGCAGCTCGACCGGGACAAATGAAAAACTGTTTTTT. V gene TRBV5-1 combines with J gene TRBJ1-4; D may be TRBD1 (6 bases). CDR1 and CDR2 from the germline V gene are SGHRS and YFSETQ. The CDR3 totals 14 residues. Trimming shortened V by 3 bases and J by 5 bases, and 11 bases separated the two germline ends.

The V gene is TRBV6-6, the J gene TRBJ1-4, with 11 bases matching TRBD1. V gave up 6 bases and J gave up 8 bases; unmatched junction bases: 5. Per the germline V gene, CDR1 is MNHNY and CDR2 is SVGAGI (reference sequence). The CDR3 sequence is 14 residues long. This CDR3 is CASSSGTGGEKLFF. The CDR3 DNA reads TGTGCCAGCAGCTCCGGGACAGGGGGGGAAAAACTGTTTTTT.

Concerning this clone: Other DNA sequences from this sample encode an identical CDR3 as well. This sequence joins TRBV24-1 and TRBJ1-1; D is perhaps TRBD1 (6 bases). The CDR3 runs to 11 residues. Germline CDR1 and CDR2: KGHDR and SFDVKD. V shed 7 bases and J shed 5 bases, with 7 bases lying between them. The CDR3 nucleotides are TGTGCCACCAGCAGGGGAACTGAAGCTTTCTTT. Translated: CATSRGTEAFF.

The chain combines TRBV10-3 with TRBJ2-1; 14 bases map to TRBD2. The CDR3 loop spans 15 amino acids. The V segment lost 6 bases and the J segment 7 bases; nucleotides outside the gene matches: 5. CDR1 and CDR2 from the germline V gene are ENHRY and SYGVKD. The CDR3 sequence is CAIRPGLAGVNEQFF. CDR3 coding DNA: TGTGCCATCAGACCGGGACTAGCGGGAGTAAATGAGCAGTTCTTC.

The CDR3 protein is CASRIPSSGVNTGELFF. CDR3 nucleotides: TGTGCCAGCAGGATCCCATCTAGCGGAGTAAACACCGGGGAGCTGTTTTTT. This rearrangement joins TRBV2 to TRBJ2-2; 7 positions match TRBD2. The CDR3 sequence is 17 residues long. Per germline, CDR1 SNHLY and CDR2 FYNNEI. Trimming removed 6 bases from V and 2 bases from J; junction bases left unmatched: 12. Combining the CDR3 with reference TRBV2 and TRBJ2-2 gives the whole variable domain EPEVTQTPSHQVTQMGQEVILRCVPISNHLYFYWYRQILGQKVEFLVSFYNNEISEKSEIFDDQFSVERPDGSNFTLKIRSTKLEDSAMYFCASRIPSSGVNTGELFFGEGSRLTVL.